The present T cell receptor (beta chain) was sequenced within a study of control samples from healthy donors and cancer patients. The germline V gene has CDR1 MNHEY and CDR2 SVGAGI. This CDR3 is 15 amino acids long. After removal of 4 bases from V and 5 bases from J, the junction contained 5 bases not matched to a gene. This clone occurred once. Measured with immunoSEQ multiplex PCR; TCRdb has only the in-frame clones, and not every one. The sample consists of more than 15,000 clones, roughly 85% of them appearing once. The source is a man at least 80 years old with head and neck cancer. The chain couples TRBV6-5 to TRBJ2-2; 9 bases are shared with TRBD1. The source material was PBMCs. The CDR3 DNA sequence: TGTGCCAGCAGTTTAACAGGGGGCGCGACCGGGGAGCTGTTTTTT. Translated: CASSLTGGATGELFF.